The 7 T cell receptor beta chains below were found in one sample sequenced in a study of control samples from healthy donors and cancer patients (dated by TCRdb to 2018 to 2021). Library creation used the immunoSEQ multiplex PCR assay. TCRdb retrieved this table from immuneACCESS and kept in-frame rearrangements only. Not all clones are present; in checked studies, unresolved V genes account for under half, and no reason is known for the remainder. Recorded for this sample are over 150,000 clones; about 93% of them occurred a single time. The ten largest clones represent more than 1.1% of the sample. What was sequenced was blood. The receptor source for this set is a man aged 18 to 29 in good health.

This clone was observed a handful of times. The CDR3 coding sequence is TGTGCCAGCAGTGACAGGGTTAGAACAGATACGCAGTATTTT. The encoded protein is CASSDRVRTDTQYF. This chain uses TRBV2 with TRBJ2-3; tentatively, D is TRBD1 (5 bases). This CDR3 has 14 residues. Germline-derived CDR1 and CDR2 are SNHLY and FYNNEI. Trimming pared 3 bases from V and 3 bases from J, leaving 10 bases between.

The chain combines TRBV4-2 with TRBJ1-2; 7 bases are shared with TRBD1. J gave up 3 bases and V 1 base, and 5 bases lay outside the gene matches. CDR3 size: 15 residues. CDR1 and CDR2 (germline): LGHNA, YNFKEQ. In DNA, the CDR3 is TGTGCCAGCAGCCAAGCGCCGACAGGGTACTATGGCTACACCTTC. Its translation is CASSQAPTGYYGYTF.

This chain links TRBV27 with TRBJ1-5; unclear D gene. With 3 bases removed from V and 3 bases from J, the gap between germline ends came to 6 bases. The CDR3 has 13 residues. Germline CDR1 reads MNHEY; CDR2 reads SMNVEV (reference sequence). CDR3 nucleotide sequence: TGTGCCAGCAGTTTGTACATCAATCAGCCCCAGCATTTT. This codes for CASSLYINQPQHF.

V is TRBV24-1 and J is TRBJ1-2; TRBD1 is a possible D gene (6 bases). V lost 2 bases, J lost 8 bases, and 14 bases lay in between. This CDR3 is built from 14 residues. The germline V gene has CDR1 KGHDR and CDR2 SFDVKD. The CDR3 DNA is TGTGCCACCAGTGATTCTTCAGGGGCGGAGGGCTACACCTTC. Translated: CATSDSSGAEGYTF.

This clone showed up just once. V and J are TRBV6-5 and TRBJ2-5; TRBD1 matches 8 bases. CDR1 is MNHEY and CDR2 is SVGAGI in the germline V gene. The CDR3 length is 12 residues. With 6 bases clipped from V and 13 bases from J, the junction kept 10 bases outside the gene matches. The CDR3 DNA follows: TGTGCCAGCAGGCAGGGACAGGACTTTTGGTACTTC. Its protein product is CASRQGQDFWYF.

The J gene is TRBJ2-5, the V gene TRBV2; TRBD1 matches 12 bases. With V trimmed by 8 bases and J by 5 bases, 6 bases remained unmatched. The CDR3 has 14 residues. Germline V gene sequence: CDR1 SNHLY, CDR2 FYNNEI. The CDR3 nucleotides read TGTGCCAGCGCCCCGGGACAGGGGGCGGAGACCCAGTACTTC. Its translation is CASAPGQGAETQYF.

The chain carries TRBV5-6 and TRBJ2-2; D possibly uses TRBD1 or TRBD2 (6 bases each). The CDR3 runs 16 residues. Germline CDR1 reads SGHDT; CDR2 reads YYEEEE. The V end lost 4 bases, the J end lost 3 bases, and 16 bases lay between the germline ends. CDR3 amino acids: CASSLVGGVDTGELFF. CDR3 DNA sequence: TGTGCCAGCAGCCTGGTGGGGGGCGTCGACACCGGGGAGCTGTTTTTT.